The 5 T cell receptor beta chains below were found in one sample sequenced in a study of beta chain features in type 1 diabetes. As every portion of the isolated RNA was reverse transcribed, the sequencing read expressed TCRB transcripts. The data were produced by immunoSEQ multiplex PCR, yet TCRdb's version contains in-frame clones alone and is incomplete. The table has around 250,000 clones, 25% to 35% seen once. The sample comprised central memory CD4+ T cells from blood. These receptors were obtained from a man aged 25-40 years in good health.

The CDR3 loop is CASSLVPEQETQYF. As DNA, the CDR3 is TGTGCCAGCAGCTTAGTCCCAGAACAAGAGACCCAGTACTTC. The chain recombines TRBV7-9 with TRBJ2-5; D not certain. Trimming shortened V by 1 base and J by 2 bases, and 8 bases separated the two germline ends. The CDR3 runs 14 residues. Per the germline V gene, CDR1 is SEHNR and CDR2 is FQNEAQ (reference sequence).

This clone was counted between two and nine times. The CDR3 region has the DNA TGTGCCATCAGTGAGTCAGGCGGGGTTGAGACCCAGTACTTC. This gives the protein CAISESGGVETQYF. This chain joins TRBV10-3 and TRBJ2-5, with a tentative D call TRBD2 (6 bases). CDR1 and CDR2 from the germline V gene are ENHRY and SYGVKD. V was pared by 0 bases and J by 5 bases, with 10 bases between. CDR3 length equals 14 residues.

In this sample, this clone turned up a few times. The rearrangement uses TRBV29-1 and TRBJ2-2; 7 bases fit TRBD1. V lost 3 bases, J lost 6 bases, and 4 bases stayed unmatched. The CDR3 totals 13 residues. Germline CDR1 and CDR2: SQVTM and ANQGSEA. The CDR3: CSVDPRGSGELFF. CDR3 coding DNA: TGCAGCGTTGACCCCAGGGGGTCCGGGGAGCTGTTTTTT.

For the CDR3, the DNA is TGCAGTGCTAGAGATCCTCCCGAGCAGTTCTTC. Encoded protein: CSARDPPEQFF. The J gene is TRBJ2-1, the V gene TRBV20-1, with D hard to call. The CDR3 covers 11 residues. Trimming stripped 0 bases from V and 10 bases from J, with 7 bases between. Germline-derived CDR1 and CDR2 are DFQATT and SNEGSKA (reference sequence).

This clone was counted many times. The chain carries TRBV7-9 and TRBJ2-1, with unresolved D. V was clipped by 3 bases and J by 6 bases, with 15 bases between them. Germline V lookup: CDR1 SEHNR, CDR2 FQNEAQ (reference sequence). The CDR3 is 15 amino acids. The CDR3 spells CASSFGLVRPNEQFF. CDR3 nucleotide sequence: TGTGCCAGCAGCTTCGGGCTAGTCCGACCCAATGAGCAGTTCTTC.